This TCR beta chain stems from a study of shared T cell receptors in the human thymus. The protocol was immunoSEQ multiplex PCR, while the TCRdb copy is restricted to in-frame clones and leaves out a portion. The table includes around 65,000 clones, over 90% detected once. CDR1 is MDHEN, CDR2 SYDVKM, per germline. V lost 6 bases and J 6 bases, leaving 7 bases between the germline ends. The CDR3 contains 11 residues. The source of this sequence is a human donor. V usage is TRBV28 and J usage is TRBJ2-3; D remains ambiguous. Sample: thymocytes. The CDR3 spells CASSSPDTQYF. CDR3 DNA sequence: TGTGCCAGCAGCTCTCCGGATACGCAGTATTTT.